A single sample is the source of the 22 T cell receptor beta chains below, sequenced in a study of glioma-infiltrating T cells after dendritic cell vaccination (dated by TCRdb to 2016 to 2018). This specimen's time point label, interpreted: after dendritic cell vaccination, including at tumor progression/relapse. Libraries were prepared through the immunoSEQ multiplex PCR assay. Here the immuneACCESS table is served through TCRdb, limited to in-frame sequences with V and J called. Missing clones are a known gap in these copies; in checked studies unresolved V genes cover under half, and the rest lacks a known reason. The sample table lists about 65,000 clones, about nine tenths of them with a count of one. Approximately 10% of the sample comes from the top ten. Sequencing used blood, obtained after dendritic cell vaccination. Receptor source: a human donor with glioblastoma.

This rearrangement joins TRBV5-8 to TRBJ2-7; a weak D match, TRBD2 (5 bases). Trimming cost V 0 bases and J 2 bases, with 12 bases left between them. Looked up from germline, CDR1 is SGHTS and CDR2 is YDEGEE. CDR3 length: 15 residues. CDR3 amino acids: CASSLAGSLTYEQYF. DNA for the CDR3: TGTGCCAGCAGCTTGGCGGGATCCCTTACCTACGAGCAGTACTTC.

This rearrangement joins TRBV4-3 to TRBJ2-1; no reliable D call. Trimming cost V 6 bases and J 0 bases, with 15 bases left between them. The CDR3 sequence is 16 residues long. Germline V gene data show CDR1 as LGHNA and CDR2 as YSLEER. CDR3: CASRRNLESSYNEQFF. As DNA, the CDR3 is TGCGCCAGCAGACGAAACCTTGAGAGCTCCTACAATGAGCAGTTCTTC.

The V and J genes are TRBV6-6 and TRBJ1-1; 9 bases are a match to TRBD1. This CDR3 region has 14 residues. Unmatched junction bases numbered 13, after V lost 5 bases and J lost 12 bases. The V gene's germline CDR1 is MNHNY and CDR2 SVGAGI (reference sequence). CDR3 loop: CASSATPGQGLPFF. DNA of the CDR3: TGTGCCAGCAGTGCCACCCCGGGACAGGGTCTGCCTTTCTTT.

V gene TRBV19 combines with J gene TRBJ1-4, with D possibly being TRBD1 (5 bases). The germline CDR1 and CDR2 sequences are LNHDA and SQIVND (reference sequence). The CDR3 extends over 15 amino acids. The germline V and J ends were trimmed by 5 bases and 3 bases, with 13 bases remaining between them. The CDR3 bases are TGTGCCAGTAGTTGGACATTCCCATCTAATGAAAAACTGTTTTTT. Encoded protein: CASSWTFPSNEKLFF.

The chain uses TRBV5-6 and TRBJ1-2, with D unresolved. CDR3 size: 11 residues. The V end lost 2 bases, the J end lost 5 bases, and 4 bases lay between the germline ends. The V gene's germline CDR1 is SGHDT and CDR2 YYEEEE. The CDR3 nucleotides read TGTGCCAGCAGCTTTATATATGGCTACACCTTC. As protein: CASSFIYGYTF.

This clone appeared once. The gene calls are TRBV4-3 and TRBJ1-2, with 9 bases identical to TRBD1. Per the germline V gene, CDR1 is LGHNA and CDR2 is YSLEER. The CDR3 sequence is 14 residues long. V shed 0 bases, J shed 4 bases, and the junction held 0 bases outside the gene matches. The CDR3, as DNA: TGCGCCAGCAGCCAAGAGGGACAGGGCTATGGCTACACCTTC. Its protein product is CASSQEGQGYGYTF.

J is TRBJ2-3 and V is TRBV27; D possibly corresponds to TRBD1 (7 bases). The germline CDR1 and CDR2 sequences are MNHEY and SMNVEV (reference sequence). V dropped 4 bases and J dropped 5 bases, with 16 bases sitting between them. The CDR3 is 15 amino acids. Here the CDR3 reads CASSYMEGAKDTQYF. The DNA of the CDR3 is TGTGCCAGCAGTTATATGGAGGGGGCTAAAGATACGCAGTATTTT.

This rearrangement joins TRBV18 to TRBJ2-7, with TRBD1 identical over 9 bases. The CDR3 has 15 amino acids. J gave up 3 bases and V 2 bases, and 5 bases lay outside the gene matches. Germline V CDR1 and CDR2: KGHSH, LQKENI. The CDR3 DNA sequence: TGTGCCAGCTCACCAACCGGGACAGGGATCTACGAGCAGTACTTC. The encoded protein is CASSPTGTGIYEQYF.

J is TRBJ1-2 and V is TRBV30; D call uncertain. The CDR3 extends over 13 amino acids. Germline V gene lookup returns CDR1 GTSNPN and CDR2 SVGIG (reference sequence). V lost 4 bases, J lost 7 bases, and 16 bases lay in between. Here the CDR3 reads CAWNRAKLSGYTF. The CDR3 coding sequence is TGTGCCTGGAACCGCGCAAAGTTGTCTGGCTACACCTTC.

Details on this clone: A read error may account for a junction end that differs from germline. The chain links TRBV18 to TRBJ1-1, with 9 bases lining up with TRBD1. This CDR3 is 15 amino acids long. CDR1 is KGHSH, CDR2 LQKENI, per germline. For the CDR3, the DNA is TGTGCCAGCTTACCACAGGGGGCCTGGGGCACTGAAGCTTTCTTT. Protein product: CASLPQGAWGTEAFF.

The rearrangement uses TRBV7-9 and TRBJ1-3; D uncertain. The V end lost 5 bases, the J end lost 4 bases, and 15 bases lay between the germline ends. The CDR3 totals 15 residues. Germline V gene sequence: CDR1 SEHNR, CDR2 FQNEAQ (reference sequence). CDR3 coding DNA: TGTGCCAGCAGCCCCCTGTTGAGCCCCGGAAACACCATATATTTT. Its protein is CASSPLLSPGNTIYF. The full variable domain, completed using reference TRBV7-9 and TRBJ1-3, is DTGVSQNPRHKITKRGQNVTFRCDPISEHNRLYWYRQTLGQGPEFLTYFQNEAQLEKSRLLSDRFSAERPKGSFSTLEIQRTEQGDSAMYLCASSPLLSPGNTIYFGEGSWLTVV.

This clone was picked up one time. The chain carries TRBV25-1 and TRBJ2-5, with D perhaps TRBD1 (6 bases). The CDR3 loop spans 14 amino acids. Germline-derived CDR1 and CDR2 are MGHDK and SYGVNS. V was clipped by 3 bases and J by 4 bases, with 12 bases between them. CDR3 loop: CASSEYRVGETQYF. In DNA, the CDR3 is TGTGCCAGCAGTGAGTACAGGGTGGGAGAGACCCAGTACTTC.

The chain uses TRBV2 and TRBJ2-3; D is perhaps TRBD1 (5 bases). This CDR3 is 16 amino acids long. From germline, CDR1 is SNHLY and CDR2 FYNNEI. V was clipped by 8 bases and J by 1 base, with 19 bases between them. CDR3 coding DNA: TGTGCCAGCTCACCTTGGGCAGGGTGGGGCACAGATACGCAGTATTTT. Translation gives CASSPWAGWGTDTQYF.

The rearrangement joins TRBV7-8 to TRBJ1-4; 8 bases match TRBD1. CDR1 and CDR2 from the germline V gene are SGHVS and FQNEAQ. V lost 3 bases to trimming and J lost 8 bases; unmatched junction nucleotides: 2. CDR3 size: 13 residues. CDR3 in amino acids: CASSFRGREKLFF. CDR3 DNA: TGTGCCAGCAGCTTCAGGGGGCGCGAAAAACTGTTTTTT. The variable domain in full, completed from reference TRBV7-8 and TRBJ1-4, reads GAGVSQSPRYKVAKRGQDVALRCDPISGHVSLFWYQQALGQGPEFLTYFQNEAQLDKSGLPSDRFFAERPEGSVSTLKIQRTQQEDSAVYLCASSFRGREKLFFGSGTQLSVL.

The chain recombines TRBV13 with TRBJ2-5; TRBD2 matches 12 bases. The CDR3 contains 17 residues. Trimming cost V 1 base and J 2 bases; bases outside gene matches: 5. Germline V gene lookup returns CDR1 PRHDT and CDR2 FYEKMQ (reference sequence). The CDR3 loop reads CASSLVGLAGSQETQYF. The CDR3 DNA follows: TGTGCCAGCAGCTTAGTCGGACTAGCGGGAAGTCAAGAGACCCAGTACTTC.

The chain carries TRBV7-8 and TRBJ1-4, with 7 bases identical to TRBD1. Germline values: CDR1 SGHVS, CDR2 FQNEAQ. The CDR3 totals 16 residues. Unmatched junction bases numbered 11, after V lost 5 bases and J lost 5 bases. DNA of the CDR3: TGTGCCAGCAGCGCCCAGTGGGGGACAGCAAATGAAAAACTGTTTTTT. It translates to CASSAQWGTANEKLFF. The variable domain in full, completed from reference TRBV7-8 and TRBJ1-4, reads GAGVSQSPRYKVAKRGQDVALRCDPISGHVSLFWYQQALGQGPEFLTYFQNEAQLDKSGLPSDRFFAERPEGSVSTLKIQRTQQEDSAVYLCASSAQWGTANEKLFFGSGTQLSVL.

The V and J genes are TRBV5-4 and TRBJ2-7; 7 positions match TRBD2. V lost 7 bases and J lost 6; bases outside the gene matches: 10. This CDR3 is built from 13 residues. Germline-derived CDR1 and CDR2 are SGHNT and YYREEE (reference sequence). The CDR3 region is CASSGTGGLEQYF. CDR3 coding DNA: TGTGCCAGCTCCGGGACGGGGGGTCTCGAGCAGTACTTC. The full variable domain, in which reference TRBV5-4 and TRBJ2-7 provide the parts outside the CDR3, is ETGVTQSPTHLIKTRGQQVTLRCSSQSGHNTVSWYQQALGQGPQFIFQYYREEENGRGNFPPRFSGLQFPNYSSELNVNALELDDSALYLCASSGTGGLEQYFGPGTRLTVT.

CDR3 DNA sequence: TGTGCCAGCAGCTCACCGGACAGGGAATCCTACGAGCAGTACTTC. Its translation is CASSSPDRESYEQYF. This chain uses TRBV6-1 with TRBJ2-7; 8 bases map to TRBD1. Looked up from germline, CDR1 is MNHNS and CDR2 is SASEGT. The CDR3 has 15 residues. V lost 6 bases to trimming and J lost 1 base; unmatched junction nucleotides: 8.

This chain links TRBV6-1 with TRBJ2-1; maybe TRBD2 (5 bases). Trimming removed 3 bases at V and 4 bases at J, with 16 bases between. The V gene's germline CDR1 is MNHNS and CDR2 SASEGT. The CDR3 sequence is 16 residues long. CDR3 sequence (DNA): TGTGCCAGCAGTGAGTCCTTGGCGGGCGTATACAATGAGCAGTTCTTC. Its translation is CASSESLAGVYNEQFF.

This sequence joins TRBV5-3 and TRBJ2-7; 7 bases line up with TRBD1. TRBV5-3 is assigned to the ORF class and has an uncertain function. The CDR3 length is 13 residues. V trimming: 1 base; J trimming: 5 bases; junction bases outside the gene matches: 3. CDR3 protein: CARSLTGVNEQYF. In nucleotides, the CDR3 is TGTGCCAGAAGCTTGACAGGGGTAAACGAGCAGTACTTC.

The rearrangement uses TRBV19 and TRBJ2-1, with TRBD2 matching over 10 bases. The trim removed 5 bases at V and 3 bases at J, leaving 7 bases unmatched. The CDR3 length is 16 residues. Germline CDR1 and CDR2: LNHDA and SQIVND (reference sequence). The chain's CDR3 is CASSLPLAGVYNEQFF. The CDR3 nucleotides are TGTGCCAGTAGTCTCCCGCTAGCGGGAGTCTACAATGAGCAGTTCTTC.

About this clone itself: Other DNA sequences in the same sample also yield this CDR3. CDR3 nucleotide sequence: TGTGCCAGCAGCTTGGCCAGCGCCCAAGAGACCCAGTACTTC. Translation: CASSLASAQETQYF. The rearrangement joins TRBV7-9 to TRBJ2-5; no clear D gene. With 3 bases removed from V and 1 base from J, the gap between germline ends came to 9 bases. CDR3 size: 14 residues. In germline, CDR1 is SEHNR, CDR2 FQNEAQ (reference sequence).